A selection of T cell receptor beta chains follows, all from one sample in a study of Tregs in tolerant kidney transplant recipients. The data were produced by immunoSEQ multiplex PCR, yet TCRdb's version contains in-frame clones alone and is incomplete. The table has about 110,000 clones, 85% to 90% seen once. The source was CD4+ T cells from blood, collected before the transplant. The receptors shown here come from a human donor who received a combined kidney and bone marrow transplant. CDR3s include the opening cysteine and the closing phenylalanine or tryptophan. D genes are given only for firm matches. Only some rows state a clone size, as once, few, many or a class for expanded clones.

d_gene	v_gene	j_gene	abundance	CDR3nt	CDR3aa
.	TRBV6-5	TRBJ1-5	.	TGTGCCAGCAGTTCGGGACAAATTAGCAATCAGCCCCAGCATTTT	CASSSGQISNQPQHF
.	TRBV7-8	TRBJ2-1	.	TGTGCCAGCAGCTTCCGGGGTGGCGATGAGCAGTTCTTC	CASSFRGGDEQFF
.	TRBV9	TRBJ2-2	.	TGTGCCAGCAGCGTAGAGGGAGGCGGGGAGCTGTTTTTT	CASSVEGGGELFF
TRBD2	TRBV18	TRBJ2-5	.	TGTGCCAGCTCACCACCTCCGGGACTAGCGGGAGTAAGGGAGACCCAGTACTTC	CASSPPPGLAGVRETQYF
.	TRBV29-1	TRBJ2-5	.	TGCAGCCTGATTGTTGCGGGAGAGACCCAGTACTTC	CSLIVAGETQYF
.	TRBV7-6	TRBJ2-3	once	TGTGCCAGCAGCTTGATACTAACAGATACGCAGTATTTT	CASSLILTDTQYF
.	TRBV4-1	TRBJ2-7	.	TGCGCCAGCAGCCAAGGAAATAGCGGCCTGAGCTCCTACGAGCAGTACTTC	CASSQGNSGLSSYEQYF
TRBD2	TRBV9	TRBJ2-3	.	TGTGCCAGCAGCGCGGGGGGGGTAATAGATACGCAGTATTTT	CASSAGGVIDTQYF
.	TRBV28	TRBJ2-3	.	TGTGCCAGCAGTTTGGGCAGGCGCACAGATACGCAGTATTTT	CASSLGRRTDTQYF
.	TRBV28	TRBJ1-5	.	TGTGCCAGTGGCCACAAGCCCCAGCATTTT	CASGHKPQHF
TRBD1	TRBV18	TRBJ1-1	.	TGTGCCAGCTCACCCCGACAGGGTGACACTGAAGCTTTCTTT	CASSPRQGDTEAFF